These 28 T cell receptor beta chains share one sample of origin, sequenced in a study of cytomegalovirus exposure and HLA in healthy donors. Here immunoSEQ multiplex PCR was the method, and the copy in TCRdb shows in-frame clones only, minus some. This sample has 200,000 or so clones; approximately 88% occur once, and the top ten carry around 7%. The sequenced sample consisted of PBMCs. The origin of the receptors is a man between 18 and 35 years old in good health and CMV-seropositive.

The rearrangement links TRBV7-2 to TRBJ2-7; 10 positions agree with TRBD2. Germline assignment: CDR1 SGHTA and CDR2 FQGNSA. This CDR3 is built from 14 residues. Germline trimming cut 2 bases from V and 4 bases from J; bases unmatched to any gene: 2. The DNA of the CDR3 is TGTGCCAGCAGCTTACTAGCGGGAGTTTACGAGCAGTACTTC. This sequence encodes CASSLLAGVYEQYF.

This sequence joins TRBV5-6 and TRBJ2-7; 10 bases align to TRBD1. Unmatched junction bases numbered 5, after V lost 2 bases and J lost 3 bases. CDR1 and CDR2 (germline): SGHDT, YYEEEE. There are 15 residues in the CDR3. CDR3 residues: CASSFRDRGGYEQYF. Written as DNA, the CDR3 is TGTGCCAGCAGCTTCCGGGACAGGGGAGGCTACGAGCAGTACTTC. The full variable domain, completed using reference TRBV5-6 and TRBJ2-7, is DAGVTQSPTHLIKTRGQQVTLRCSPKSGHDTVSWYQQALGQGPQFIFQYYEEEERQRGNFPDRFSGHQFPNYSSELNVNALLLGDSALYLCASSFRDRGGYEQYFGPGTRLTVT.

This chain uses TRBV6-5 with TRBJ1-2, with TRBD1 identical over 8 bases. The CDR3 extends over 15 amino acids. The germline V gene has CDR1 MNHEY and CDR2 SVGAGI. The V segment lost 6 bases and the J segment 4 bases; nucleotides outside the gene matches: 10. CDR3 amino acids: CASRDRDRMSYGYTF. CDR3 sequence (DNA): TGTGCCAGCAGAGACCGGGACAGGATGTCCTATGGCTACACCTTC.

This clone has only a few counts. The J gene is TRBJ2-4, the V gene TRBV4-3; D might be TRBD2 (6 bases). Trimming left V 1 base short and J 1 base short, with 11 bases between. The CDR3 consists of 16 residues. Germline V lookup: CDR1 LGHNA, CDR2 YSLEER. The CDR3 is CASSQGLEGAKNIQYF. The CDR3 bases are TGCGCCAGCAGCCAAGGTTTGGAGGGGGCCAAAAACATTCAGTACTTC.

The CDR3 spells CASVSAGLAGGNTGELFF. The CDR3 bases are TGTGCCAGCGTCTCTGCGGGGCTAGCGGGAGGAAACACCGGGGAGCTGTTTTTT. This chain uses TRBV28 with TRBJ2-2; 11 bases are a match to TRBD2. The CDR3 runs to 18 residues. Germline trimming cut 8 bases from V and 2 bases from J; bases unmatched to any gene: 13. Germline lookup yields CDR1 MDHEN and CDR2 SYDVKM.

V usage is TRBV27 and J usage is TRBJ2-7; 14 positions agree with TRBD2. V was clipped by 5 bases and J by 1 base; unmatched bases: 10. The germline gives CDR1 MNHEY, CDR2 SMNVEV (reference sequence). CDR3 size: 18 residues. CDR3 protein: CASSQTSGRAYGSYEQYF. DNA for the CDR3: TGTGCCAGCAGTCAGACTAGCGGGAGGGCCTATGGATCCTACGAGCAGTACTTC.

V and J are TRBV28 and TRBJ2-7; 8 bases fit TRBD2. The length of the CDR3 is 15 residues. Germline assignment: CDR1 MDHEN and CDR2 SYDVKM. Losses at the gene ends were 7 bases for V and 1 base for J; bases not matched to a gene: 9. DNA for the CDR3: TGTGCCAGCAAGCCGGGAGCGGGAGAATCCTACGAGCAGTACTTC. Protein: CASKPGAGESYEQYF.

The chain uses TRBV11-3 and TRBJ2-7; 14 bases match TRBD2. The germline CDR1 and CDR2 sequences are SGHNT and YENEEA. The CDR3 loop spans 15 amino acids. V gave up 5 bases and J gave up 7 bases; unmatched junction bases: 7. The chain's CDR3 is CASSPGTSGSEEQYF. The DNA for the CDR3 is TGTGCCAGCAGCCCCGGGACTAGCGGGAGCGAAGAGCAGTACTTC.

This clone has just one count. The V call is TRBV9, the J call TRBJ1-2, with no clear D. Trimming took 0 bases from V and 0 from J, leaving 15 bases between them. The germline CDR1 and CDR2 sequences are SGDLS and YYNGEE. The length of the CDR3 is 17 residues. The CDR3 here is CASSVEATSEPNYGYTF. Here the CDR3 DNA reads TGTGCCAGCAGCGTAGAGGCTACTTCGGAGCCTAACTATGGCTACACCTTC.

With regard to this clone: Other DNA sequences of this sample code for an identical CDR3. The V call is TRBV18, the J call TRBJ1-5, with 9 nucleotides matching TRBD1. Trimming removed 4 bases from V and 5 bases from J; junction bases left unmatched: 3. The CDR3 consists of 14 residues. The germline CDR1 and CDR2 sequences are KGHSH and LQKENI. Here the CDR3 DNA reads TGTGCCAGCTCACTGGGACAGGGAGATCAGCCCCAGCATTTT. Translated: CASSLGQGDQPQHF.

In this sample, this clone turned up once. This chain joins TRBV5-1 and TRBJ2-7, with 7 bases aligning to TRBD2. With 0 bases clipped from V and 1 base from J, the junction kept 1 base outside the gene matches. The CDR3 has 14 residues. Germline loops: CDR1 SGHRS, CDR2 YFSETQ. CDR3 DNA sequence: TGCGCCAGCAGCTTGGGGGGGGGATCCTACGAGCAGTACTTC. Protein sequence: CASSLGGGSYEQYF.

The J gene is TRBJ2-3, the V gene TRBV2; D perhaps matches TRBD2 (5 bases). V lost 2 bases and J lost 0, with 9 bases in between. The CDR3 totals 15 residues. In germline, CDR1 is SNHLY, CDR2 FYNNEI. CDR3 region: CASSERIASTDTQYF. DNA of the CDR3: TGTGCCAGCAGTGAACGTATAGCGAGCACAGATACGCAGTATTTT. The full variable domain, its missing parts supplied by reference TRBV2 and TRBJ2-3, is EPEVTQTPSHQVTQMGQEVILRCVPISNHLYFYWYRQILGQKVEFLVSFYNNEISEKSEIFDDQFSVERPDGSNFTLKIRSTKLEDSAMYFCASSERIASTDTQYFGPGTRLTVL.

The chain recombines TRBV12-2 with TRBJ1-2; the DNA was not used to check the table's D call, TRBD1. TRBV12-2 is an annotated pseudogene. The CDR3 covers 17 residues. The CDR3 nucleotides read TGTGCAAGTCGCTTAGCCGGGACAGCCAGAATAACTATGGGCTACACCTTC. Its protein is CASRLAGTARITMGYTF.

This chain links TRBV9 with TRBJ1-2, with D unresolved. Germline V lookup: CDR1 SGDLS, CDR2 YYNGEE. The CDR3 is made up of 14 amino acids. The germline V and J ends were trimmed by 0 bases and 0 bases, with 6 bases remaining between them. The CDR3 is CASSVDVANYGYTF. CDR3 DNA: TGTGCCAGCAGCGTAGACGTAGCTAACTATGGCTACACCTTC.

DNA for the CDR3: TGTGCCAGCAACAACATCAACTATGGCTACACCTTC. Translation: CASNNINYGYTF. The chain joins TRBV28 to TRBJ1-2; D not certain. Trimming stripped 7 bases from V and 2 bases from J, with 8 bases between. The CDR3 runs to 12 residues. CDR1 and CDR2 from the germline V gene are MDHEN and SYDVKM.

The chain couples TRBV19 to TRBJ2-2, with 9 bases identical to TRBD1. The germline gives CDR1 LNHDA, CDR2 SQIVND (reference sequence). The CDR3 runs 15 residues. The ends lost 5 bases at V and 5 bases at J; junction bases unmatched: 6. The DNA for the CDR3 is TGTGCCAGTAGTTTACAGGGGGCACAGACCGGGGAGCTGTTTTTT. Translated, it gives CASSLQGAQTGELFF.

The chain links TRBV9 to TRBJ2-3; 10 bases map to TRBD2. Trimming took 3 bases from V and 5 from J; bases not matched to a gene: 9. This CDR3 is built from 16 residues. CDR1 SGDLS and CDR2 YYNGEE come from the germline V gene. The CDR3 protein is CASSAGDSGRRDTQYF. The CDR3 DNA sequence: TGTGCCAGCAGCGCGGGGGATAGCGGGAGGAGAGATACGCAGTATTTT.

The chain recombines TRBV5-4 with TRBJ2-3, with D possibly TRBD2 on 6 matching bases. The CDR3 contains 14 residues. Trimming took 1 base from V and 8 from J, leaving 14 bases between them. CDR1 and CDR2 (germline): SGHNT, YYREEE (reference sequence). CDR3 residues: CASSLSATEGTQYF. DNA of the CDR3: TGTGCCAGCAGCTTGTCGGCGACGGAGGGTACGCAGTATTTT. Combining the CDR3 with reference TRBV5-4 and TRBJ2-3 gives the whole variable domain ETGVTQSPTHLIKTRGQQVTLRCSSQSGHNTVSWYQQALGQGPQFIFQYYREEENGRGNFPPRFSGLQFPNYSSELNVNALELDDSALYLCASSLSATEGTQYFGPGTRLTVL.

The chain couples TRBV7-8 to TRBJ1-5; 7 bases are shared with TRBD1. The V and J ends lost 0 bases and 2 bases, in that order; junction bases with no gene match: 1. The CDR3 consists of 15 residues. The germline gives CDR1 SGHVS, CDR2 FQNEAQ. The CDR3 loop is CASSLAGGGNQPQHF. The CDR3 coding sequence is TGTGCCAGCAGCTTAGCAGGGGGCGGCAATCAGCCCCAGCATTTT.

This clone was observed a few times. CDR3 residues: CASSELAGDEDTQYF. The DNA for the CDR3 is TGTGCCAGCAGTGAGCTAGCGGGAGATGAAGATACGCAGTATTTT. This chain links TRBV6-1 with TRBJ2-3; 10 nucleotides match TRBD2. Germline V gene sequence: CDR1 MNHNS, CDR2 SASEGT. Trimming took 3 bases from V and 5 from J; bases not matched to a gene: 5. The CDR3 extends over 15 amino acids.

This clone was picked up one time. The chain is built from TRBV7-9 and TRBJ1-2, with 8 positions matching TRBD1. The CDR3 runs 15 residues. Trimming removed 4 bases from V and 0 bases from J; junction bases left unmatched: 4. Germline assignment: CDR1 SEHNR and CDR2 FQNEAQ (reference sequence). CDR3 in amino acids: CASSSRGQANYGYTF. The DNA of the CDR3 is TGTGCCAGCAGCTCGAGGGGACAGGCTAACTATGGCTACACCTTC. Using reference TRBV7-9 and TRBJ1-2 for the parts outside the CDR3, the full variable domain is DTGVSQNPRHKITKRGQNVTFRCDPISEHNRLYWYRQTLGQGPEFLTYFQNEAQLEKSRLLSDRFSAERPKGSFSTLEIQRTEQGDSAMYLCASSSRGQANYGYTFGSGTRLTVV.

V is TRBV27 and J is TRBJ2-7; D remains unclear. This CDR3 contains 12 residues. The ends were cut back, 3 bases at V and 6 bases at J, with 9 bases in the middle. In germline, CDR1 is MNHEY, CDR2 SMNVEV (reference sequence). The CDR3 protein is CASSFAGGEQYF. CDR3 coding DNA: TGTGCCAGCAGTTTTGCAGGTGGCGAGCAGTACTTC.

The chain has TRBV14 and TRBJ2-3, with D possibly matching TRBD2 (6 bases). The CDR3 has 13 residues. The ends were cut back, 4 bases at V and 4 bases at J, with 9 bases in the middle. Germline CDR1 and CDR2: SGHDN and FVKESK. The CDR3 spells CASSPPGADTQYF. The CDR3 DNA reads as TGTGCCAGCAGCCCCCCGGGGGCAGATACGCAGTATTTT. Full variable domain (missing parts from reference TRBV14 and TRBJ2-3): EAGVTQFPSHSVIEKGQTVTLRCDPISGHDNLYWYRRVMGKEIKFLLHFVKESKQDESGMPNNRFLAERTGGTYSTLKVQPAELEDSGVYFCASSPPGADTQYFGPGTRLTVL.

This clone appeared once. For the CDR3, the DNA is TGTGCCAGCAGCTTCGGGCAGGGGACGGCTTTCTTT. As protein: CASSFGQGTAFF. The V call is TRBV7-9, the J call TRBJ1-1; D is possibly TRBD1 (6 bases). CDR1 SEHNR and CDR2 FQNEAQ come from the germline V gene (reference sequence). The CDR3 covers 12 residues. V lost 3 bases and J 11 bases, leaving 13 bases between the germline ends.

The V call is TRBV5-4, the J call TRBJ2-3; 10 bases agree with TRBD2. The CDR3 runs 13 residues. CDR1 SGHNT and CDR2 YYREEE come from the germline V gene (reference sequence). Trimming at V came to 5 bases and at J to 9 bases, leaving 6 bases not matched to a gene. In DNA, the CDR3 is TGTGCCAGCAGTGTTACGACTAGCGGGACGCAGTATTTT. Protein: CASSVTTSGTQYF.

V usage is TRBV19 and J usage is TRBJ2-7; 8 positions agree with TRBD1. After removal of 3 bases from V and 1 base from J, the junction contained 5 bases not matched to a gene. Germline CDR1 is LNHDA and CDR2 is SQIVND (reference sequence). This CDR3 region has 15 residues. Here the CDR3 DNA reads TGTGCCAGTAGTATCCGAACAGGGGGTTCCTACGAGCAGTACTTC. It specifies CASSIRTGGSYEQYF. The whole variable domain, remainder taken from reference TRBV19 and TRBJ2-7, is DGGITQSPKYLFRKEGQNVTLSCEQNLNHDAMYWYRQDPGQGLRLIYYSQIVNDFQKGDIAEGYSVSREKKESFPLTVTSAQKNPTAFYLCASSIRTGGSYEQYFGPGTRLTVT.

This clone was observed a single time. The rearrangement joins TRBV6-5 to TRBJ1-4, with D tentatively TRBD1 (5 bases). Between the trimmed V and J ends, which lost 6 bases and 6 bases, there was a span of 11 bases. There are 13 residues in the CDR3. Germline-derived CDR1 and CDR2 are MNHEY and SVGAGI. CDR3 loop: CASRTGTYEKLFF. CDR3 DNA sequence: TGTGCCAGCAGAACCGGGACTTATGAAAAACTGTTTTTT.

The rearrangement uses TRBV6-5 and TRBJ1-5; unclear D gene. CDR1 and CDR2 from the germline V gene are MNHEY and SVGAGI. V gave up 4 bases and J gave up 1 base, with 11 bases separating them. The CDR3 is 15 residues long. The DNA of the CDR3 is TGTGCCAGCAGTTTGACCAGAGGAAGCAATCAGCCCCAGCATTTT. It is translated as CASSLTRGSNQPQHF.